A single sample gave rise to the 15 T cell receptor beta chains below, sequenced in a study of blood T cell repertoires in COVID-19. The data were produced by immunoSEQ multiplex PCR, yet TCRdb's version contains in-frame clones alone and is incomplete. Of under 200,000 clones listed, approximately 91% are singletons. Sequenced: peripheral blood. Every receptor here comes from a man younger than 35 with active or convalescent COVID-19.

On this clone: This same CDR3 is encoded by further DNA sequences in the sample. The J gene is TRBJ2-1, the V gene TRBV7-2, with 14 bases fitting TRBD2. The CDR3 length is 15 residues. V shed 4 bases, J shed 7 bases, and the junction held 3 bases outside the gene matches. CDR1 is SGHTA and CDR2 is FQGNSA in the germline V gene. CDR3 sequence: CASSSGLAGVNEQFF. The CDR3 bases are TGTGCCAGCAGCTCGGGACTAGCGGGAGTAAATGAGCAGTTCTTC.

V gene TRBV9 combines with J gene TRBJ1-5; 11 bases match TRBD1. Looked up from germline, CDR1 is SGDLS and CDR2 is YYNGEE. V shed 3 bases, J shed 3 bases, and the junction held 2 bases outside the gene matches. The length of the CDR3 is 15 residues. For the CDR3, the DNA is TGTGCCAGCAGCGCGGGACAGGGGGTCAATCAGCCCCAGCATTTT. This translates into CASSAGQGVNQPQHF.

The rearrangement joins TRBV30 to TRBJ1-4; 10 nucleotides match TRBD1. Trimming at V came to 5 bases and at J to 6 bases, leaving 3 bases not matched to a gene. CDR1 and CDR2 (germline): GTSNPN, SVGIG (reference sequence). CDR3 length: 13 residues. CDR3 sequence (DNA): TGTGCCTGGGGGACAGGGGTAGATGAAAAACTGTTTTTT. Protein: CAWGTGVDEKLFF.

The chain combines TRBV11-2 with TRBJ1-2; tentatively, D is TRBD1 (5 bases). Germline CDR1 and CDR2: SGHAT and FQNNGV. There are 14 residues in the CDR3. V lost 5 bases and J lost 6, with 16 bases in between. CDR3 sequence reads: CASSPDPGDNGYTF. For the CDR3, the DNA is TGTGCCAGCAGCCCCGACCCGGGGGATAATGGCTACACCTTC.

V gene TRBV6-1 combines with J gene TRBJ2-1; 10 bases map to TRBD2. Germline V gene data show CDR1 as MNHNS and CDR2 as SASEGT. The CDR3 totals 15 residues. J lost 2 bases, V lost 2 bases, and 0 bases had no gene match. The CDR3 bases are TGTGCCAGCAGTGAAAGCGGGGGGGCCTACAATGAGCAGTTCTTC. This encodes CASSESGGAYNEQFF.

The chain uses TRBV5-1 and TRBJ2-3; 7 bases line up with TRBD2. Germline V gene sequence: CDR1 SGHRS, CDR2 YFSETQ. V shed 5 bases and J 0 bases; nucleotides not matched to a gene: 3. The CDR3 is 14 residues long. The DNA for the CDR3 is TGCGCCAGCAGGACGGGACTAAGCACAGATACGCAGTATTTT. This translates into CASRTGLSTDTQYF.

This sequence joins TRBV7-6 and TRBJ2-3, with TRBD2 matching over 8 bases. V shed 5 bases and J 5 bases; nucleotides not matched to a gene: 6. The CDR3 is made up of 14 amino acids. Germline V gene sequence: CDR1 SGHVS, CDR2 FNYEAQ. The CDR3 DNA is TGTGCCAGCAGCATCGGGGGGGCGGGAGATACGCAGTATTTT. This gives the protein CASSIGGAGDTQYF. The whole variable domain, filled in from reference TRBV7-6 and TRBJ2-3, reads GAGVSQSPRYKVTKRGQDVALRCDPISGHVSLYWYRQALGQGPEFLTYFNYEAQQDKSGLPNDRFSAERPEGSISTLTIQRTEQRDSAMYRCASSIGGAGDTQYFGPGTRLTVL.

This clone has a handful of counts. The chain has TRBV19 and TRBJ2-1; D is undetermined. CDR1 is LNHDA, CDR2 SQIVND, per germline (reference sequence). Trimming removed 5 bases at V and 4 bases at J, with 12 bases between. CDR3 length equals 14 residues. The CDR3 DNA reads TGTGCCAGTAGTGCATCCTTACAGTACAATGAGCAGTTCTTC. Translating it yields CASSASLQYNEQFF.

The rearrangement joins TRBV29-1 to TRBJ1-5; D gene uncertain. This CDR3 contains 14 residues. V shed 5 bases and J shed 0 bases, with 11 bases lying between them. The V gene's germline CDR1 is SQVTM and CDR2 ANQGSEA. CDR3 DNA sequence: TGCAGCGTTAGCGACCAGTCTAGCAATCAGCCCCAGCATTTT. The encoded protein is CSVSDQSSNQPQHF.

Comment on this clone: At one boundary the junction diverges from the germline segment, which might be a read error. This sequence joins TRBV7-7 and TRBJ1-2; a weak D match, TRBD1 (5 bases). Germline-derived CDR1 and CDR2 are SSHAT and FNYEAQ (reference sequence). CDR3 length equals 15 residues. CDR3 coding DNA: TGTGCTAGCAGCCCCCTCGGTGGGGGGACTTGGGGCTACACCTTC. Its protein product is CASSPLGGGTWGYTF. Variable domain in full (rest from reference TRBV7-7 and TRBJ1-2): GAGVSQSPRYKVTKRGQDVTLRCDPISSHATLYWYQQALGQGPEFLTYFNYEAQPDKSGLPSDRFSAERPEGSISTLTIQRTEQRDSAMYRCASSPLGGGTWGYTFGSGTRLTVV.

This clone was detected once. The chain uses TRBV7-2 and TRBJ1-1; maybe TRBD1 (5 bases). Trimming shortened V by 5 bases and J by 5 bases, and 9 bases separated the two germline ends. CDR1 and CDR2 from the germline V gene are SGHTA and FQGNSA. This CDR3 has 12 residues. CDR3 sequence reads: CASSPGGTEAFF. For the CDR3, the DNA is TGTGCCAGCAGCCCGGGGGGGACTGAAGCTTTCTTT.

In this sample, this clone turned up once. The chain carries TRBV6-1 and TRBJ1-3; D not resolved. The CDR3 runs 14 residues. V was trimmed by 3 bases and J by 0 bases, leaving 6 bases between them. Looked up from germline, CDR1 is MNHNS and CDR2 is SASEGT. CDR3 DNA sequence: TGTGCCAGCAGTGATCAGTTCTCTGGAAACACCATATATTTT. It translates to CASSDQFSGNTIYF.

V usage is TRBV29-1 and J usage is TRBJ2-2; 7 nucleotides agree with TRBD2. V gave up 4 bases and J gave up 6 bases; unmatched junction bases: 5. This CDR3 has 13 residues. Germline V gene data show CDR1 as SQVTM and CDR2 as ANQGSEA. The CDR3 spells CSVVRAGAGELFF. CDR3 nucleotides: TGCAGCGTTGTGAGGGCGGGGGCCGGGGAGCTGTTTTTT.

The chain uses TRBV6-2 or TRBV6-3 and TRBJ2-7, with D tentatively TRBD2 (6 bases). V was cut by 3 bases and J by 2 bases, with 14 bases left in between. Germline V lookup: CDR1 MNHEY, CDR2 SVGEGT. The length of the CDR3 is 15 residues. CDR3 nucleotide sequence: TGTGCCAGCAGTTATATGCTAGCGCGAGCCTACGAGCAGTACTTC. It codes for CASSYMLARAYEQYF.

The rearrangement uses TRBV5-6 and TRBJ1-4; TRBD1 matches 8 bases. The CDR3 totals 14 residues. Trimming at V came to 5 bases and at J to 8 bases, leaving 8 bases not matched to a gene. In germline, CDR1 is SGHDT, CDR2 YYEEEE. DNA for the CDR3: TGTGCCAGCAGTACGACAGGGGTACAAGAAAAACTGTTTTTT. Protein: CASSTTGVQEKLFF.